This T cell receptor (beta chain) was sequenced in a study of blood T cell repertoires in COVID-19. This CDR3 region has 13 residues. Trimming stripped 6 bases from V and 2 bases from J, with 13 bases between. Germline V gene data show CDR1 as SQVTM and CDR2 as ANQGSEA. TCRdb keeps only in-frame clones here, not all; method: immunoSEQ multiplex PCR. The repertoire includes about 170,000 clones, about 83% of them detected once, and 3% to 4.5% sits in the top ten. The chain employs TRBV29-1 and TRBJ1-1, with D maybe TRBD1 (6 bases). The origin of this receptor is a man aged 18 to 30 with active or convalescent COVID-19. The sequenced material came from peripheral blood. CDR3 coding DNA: TGCAGCGTGCGTCGGGACACAAACACTGAAGCTTTCTTT. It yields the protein CSVRRDTNTEAFF.